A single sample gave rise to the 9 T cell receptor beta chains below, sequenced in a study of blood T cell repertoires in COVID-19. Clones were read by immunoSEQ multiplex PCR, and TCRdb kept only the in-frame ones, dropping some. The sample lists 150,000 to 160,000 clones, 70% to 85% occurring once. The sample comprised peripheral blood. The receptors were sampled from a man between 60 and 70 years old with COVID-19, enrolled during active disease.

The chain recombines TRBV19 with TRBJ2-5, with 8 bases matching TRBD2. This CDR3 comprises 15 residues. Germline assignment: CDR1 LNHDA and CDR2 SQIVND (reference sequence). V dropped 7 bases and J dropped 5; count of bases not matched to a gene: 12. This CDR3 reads CASKDQRGSGETQYF. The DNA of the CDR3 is TGTGCCAGTAAAGATCAGCGGGGGTCCGGGGAGACCCAGTACTTC.

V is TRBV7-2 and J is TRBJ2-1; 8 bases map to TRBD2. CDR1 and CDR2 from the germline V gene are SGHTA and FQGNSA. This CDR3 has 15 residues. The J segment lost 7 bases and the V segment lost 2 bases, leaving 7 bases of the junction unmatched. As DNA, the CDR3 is TGTGCCAGCAGCTTACGAGCGGGAGTGCGTAATGAGCAGTTCTTC. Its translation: CASSLRAGVRNEQFF.

CDR3 sequence: CASSSAVVSSYEQYF. CDR3 sequence (DNA): TGTGCCAGCAGCTCGGCGGTGGTGAGCTCCTACGAGCAGTACTTC. The V gene is TRBV7-2, the J gene TRBJ2-7; D is uncertain. V was clipped by 4 bases and J by 0 bases, with 13 bases between them. Germline V CDR1 and CDR2: SGHTA, FQGNSA. The CDR3 is made up of 15 amino acids. Looking up the rest from reference TRBV7-2 and TRBJ2-7 gives the full variable domain: GAGVSQSPSNKVTEKGKDVELRCDPISGHTALYWYRQSLGQGLEFLIYFQGNSAPDKSGLPSDRFSAERTGGSVSTLTIQRTQQEDSAVYLCASSSAVVSSYEQYFGPGTRLTVT.

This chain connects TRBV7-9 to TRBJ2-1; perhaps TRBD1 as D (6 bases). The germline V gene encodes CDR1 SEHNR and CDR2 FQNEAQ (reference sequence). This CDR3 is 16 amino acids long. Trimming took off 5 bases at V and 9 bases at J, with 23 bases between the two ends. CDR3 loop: CASSIAQAVQGGEQFF. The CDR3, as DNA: TGTGCCAGCAGCATCGCCCAAGCAGTTCAAGGGGGTGAGCAGTTCTTC.

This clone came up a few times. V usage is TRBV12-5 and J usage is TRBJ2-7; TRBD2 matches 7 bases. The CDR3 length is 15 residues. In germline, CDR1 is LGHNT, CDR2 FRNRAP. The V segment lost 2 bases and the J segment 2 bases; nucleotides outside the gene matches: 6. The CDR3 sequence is CASGLQGGTTYEQYF. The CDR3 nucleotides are TGTGCTAGTGGTTTGCAGGGTGGGACTACCTACGAGCAGTACTTC.

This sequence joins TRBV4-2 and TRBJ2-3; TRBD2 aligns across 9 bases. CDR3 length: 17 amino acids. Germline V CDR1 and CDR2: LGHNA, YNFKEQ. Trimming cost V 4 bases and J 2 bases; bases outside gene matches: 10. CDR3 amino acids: CASSLRTGGGATDTQYF. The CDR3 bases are TGTGCCAGCAGCCTCCGAACGGGCGGGGGGGCCACAGATACGCAGTATTTT.

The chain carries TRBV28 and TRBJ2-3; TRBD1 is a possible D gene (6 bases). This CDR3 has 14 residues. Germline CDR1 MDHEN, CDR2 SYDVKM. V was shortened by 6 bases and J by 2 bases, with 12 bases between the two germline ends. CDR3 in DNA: TGTGCCAGCAGGGTTGGGGGCAACACAGATACGCAGTATTTT. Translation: CASRVGGNTDTQYF.

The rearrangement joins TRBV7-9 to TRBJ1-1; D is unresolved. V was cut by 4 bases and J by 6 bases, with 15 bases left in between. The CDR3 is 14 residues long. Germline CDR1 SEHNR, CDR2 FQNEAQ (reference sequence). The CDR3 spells CASSSGPARPEAFF. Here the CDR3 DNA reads TGTGCCAGCAGCTCTGGGCCAGCAAGACCTGAAGCTTTCTTT.

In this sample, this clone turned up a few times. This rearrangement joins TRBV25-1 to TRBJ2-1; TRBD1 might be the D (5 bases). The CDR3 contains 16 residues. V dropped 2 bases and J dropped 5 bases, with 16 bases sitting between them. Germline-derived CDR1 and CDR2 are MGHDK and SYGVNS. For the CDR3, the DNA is TGTGCCAGCAGTGAAAAGTCGGCAGGGTGGAACAATGAGCAGTTCTTC. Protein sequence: CASSEKSAGWNNEQFF.